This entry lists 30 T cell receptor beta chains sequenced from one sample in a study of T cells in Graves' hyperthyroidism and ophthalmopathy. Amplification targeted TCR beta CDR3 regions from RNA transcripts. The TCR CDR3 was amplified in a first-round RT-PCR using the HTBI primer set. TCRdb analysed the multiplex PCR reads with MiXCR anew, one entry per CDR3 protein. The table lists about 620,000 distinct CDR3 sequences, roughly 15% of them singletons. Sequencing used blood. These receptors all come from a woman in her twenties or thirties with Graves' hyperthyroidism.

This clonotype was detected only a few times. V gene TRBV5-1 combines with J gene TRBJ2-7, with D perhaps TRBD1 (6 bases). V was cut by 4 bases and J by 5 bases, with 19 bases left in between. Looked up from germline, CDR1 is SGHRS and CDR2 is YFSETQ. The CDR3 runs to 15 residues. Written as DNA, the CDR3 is TGCGCCAGCAGCGCCGACAGGACGAACATCCACGAGCAGTACTTC. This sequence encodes CASSADRTNIHEQYF.

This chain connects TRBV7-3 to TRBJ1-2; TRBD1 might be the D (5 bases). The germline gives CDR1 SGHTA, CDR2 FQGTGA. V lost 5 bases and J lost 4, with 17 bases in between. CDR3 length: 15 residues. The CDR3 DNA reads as TGTGCCAGCAGCCAAGATGGGACGGCGACCTATGGCTACACCTTC. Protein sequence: CASSQDGTATYGYTF.

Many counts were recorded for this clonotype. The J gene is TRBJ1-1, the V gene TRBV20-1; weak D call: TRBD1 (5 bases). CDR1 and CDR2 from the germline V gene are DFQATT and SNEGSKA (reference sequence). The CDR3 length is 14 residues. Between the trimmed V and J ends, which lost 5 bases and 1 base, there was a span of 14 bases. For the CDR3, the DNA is TGCAGTGCTCGACCCCGGGACGCGAACACTGAAGCTTTCTTT. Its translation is CSARPRDANTEAFF.

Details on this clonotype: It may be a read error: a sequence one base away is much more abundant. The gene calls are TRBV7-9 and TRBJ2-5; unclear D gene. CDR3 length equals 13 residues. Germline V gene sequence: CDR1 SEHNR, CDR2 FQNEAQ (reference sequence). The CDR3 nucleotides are TGTGCCAGCTCCGACCCCCGGATAGAGACCCGGTACTTC. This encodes CASSDPRIETRYF.

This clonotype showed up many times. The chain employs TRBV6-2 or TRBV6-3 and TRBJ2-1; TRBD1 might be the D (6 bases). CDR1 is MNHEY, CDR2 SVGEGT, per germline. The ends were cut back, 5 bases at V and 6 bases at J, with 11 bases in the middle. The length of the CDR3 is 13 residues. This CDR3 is CASSNRAPNEQFF. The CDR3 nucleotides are TGTGCCAGCAGTAACAGGGCCCCCAATGAGCAGTTCTTC.

In nucleotides, the CDR3 is TGTGCCATCAGGGCCGACCGGGCCCCCTACGAGCAGTACTTC. It is translated as CAIRADRAPYEQYF. The V and J genes are TRBV10-3 and TRBJ2-7; D not certain. CDR3 size: 14 residues. CDR1 ENHRY and CDR2 SYGVKD come from the germline V gene. V lost 6 bases and J 2 bases, leaving 14 bases between the germline ends.

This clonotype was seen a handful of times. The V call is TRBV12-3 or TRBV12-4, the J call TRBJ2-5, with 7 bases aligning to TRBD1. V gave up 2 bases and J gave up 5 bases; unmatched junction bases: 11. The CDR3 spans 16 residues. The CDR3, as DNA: TGTGCCAGCAGTTTATTCGGGACAGTGGACGGGGAGACCCAGTACTTC. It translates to CASSLFGTVDGETQYF.

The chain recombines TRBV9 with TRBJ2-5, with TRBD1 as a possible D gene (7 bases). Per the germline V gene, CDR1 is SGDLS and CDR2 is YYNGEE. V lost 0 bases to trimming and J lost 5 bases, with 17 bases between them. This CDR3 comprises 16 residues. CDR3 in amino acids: CASSVEQGTQWETQYF. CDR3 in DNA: TGTGCCAGCAGCGTAGAACAGGGGACTCAGTGGGAGACCCAGTACTTC.

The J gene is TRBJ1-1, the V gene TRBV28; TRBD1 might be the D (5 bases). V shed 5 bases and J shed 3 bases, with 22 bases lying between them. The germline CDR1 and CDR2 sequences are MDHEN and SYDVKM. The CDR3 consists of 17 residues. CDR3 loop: CASSGTRVAGGDTEAFF. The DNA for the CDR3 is TGTGCCAGCAGTGGGACCAGGGTCGCAGGAGGGGACACTGAAGCTTTCTTT.

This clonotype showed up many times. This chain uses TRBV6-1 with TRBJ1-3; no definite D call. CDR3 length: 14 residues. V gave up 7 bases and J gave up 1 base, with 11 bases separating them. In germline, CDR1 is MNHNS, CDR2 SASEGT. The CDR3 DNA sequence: TGTGCCAGCACCTCTCACCGATCTGGAAACACCATATATTTT. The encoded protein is CASTSHRSGNTIYF.

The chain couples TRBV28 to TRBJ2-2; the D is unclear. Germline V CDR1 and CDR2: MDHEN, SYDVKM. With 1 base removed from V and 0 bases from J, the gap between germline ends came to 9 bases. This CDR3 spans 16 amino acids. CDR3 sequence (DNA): TGTGCCAGCAGTTTATCTCGCAGCCCGAACACCGGGGAGCTGTTTTTT. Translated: CASSLSRSPNTGELFF.

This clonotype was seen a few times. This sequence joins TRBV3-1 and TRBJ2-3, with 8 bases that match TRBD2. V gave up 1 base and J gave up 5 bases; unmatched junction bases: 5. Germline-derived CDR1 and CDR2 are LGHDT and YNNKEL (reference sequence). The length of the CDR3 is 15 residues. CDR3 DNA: TGTGCCAGCAGCCAAGCAGCGGGAGTGGTAGATACGCAGTATTTT. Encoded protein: CASSQAAGVVDTQYF.

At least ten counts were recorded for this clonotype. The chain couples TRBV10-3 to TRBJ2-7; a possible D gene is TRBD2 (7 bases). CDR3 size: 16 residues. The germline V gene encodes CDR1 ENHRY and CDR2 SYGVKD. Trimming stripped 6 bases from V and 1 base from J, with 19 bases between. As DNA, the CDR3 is TGTGCCATCAGCGAACGAAGCGGGACACAATCCTACGAGCAGTACTTC. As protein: CAISERSGTQSYEQYF.

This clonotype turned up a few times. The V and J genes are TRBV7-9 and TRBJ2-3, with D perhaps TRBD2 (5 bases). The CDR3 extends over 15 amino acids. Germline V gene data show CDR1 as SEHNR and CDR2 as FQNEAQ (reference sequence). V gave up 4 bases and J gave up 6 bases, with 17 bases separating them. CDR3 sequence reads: CASSYIWTSVDTQYF. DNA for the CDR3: TGTGCCAGCAGCTACATATGGACTTCCGTGGATACGCAGTATTTT.

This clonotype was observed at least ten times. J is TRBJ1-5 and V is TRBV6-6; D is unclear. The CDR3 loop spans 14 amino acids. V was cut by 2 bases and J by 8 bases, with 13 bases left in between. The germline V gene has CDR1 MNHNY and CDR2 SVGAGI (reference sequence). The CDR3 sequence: CASSYRQDAEPQHF. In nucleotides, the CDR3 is TGTGCCAGCAGTTACCGGCAGGACGCAGAGCCCCAGCATTTT.

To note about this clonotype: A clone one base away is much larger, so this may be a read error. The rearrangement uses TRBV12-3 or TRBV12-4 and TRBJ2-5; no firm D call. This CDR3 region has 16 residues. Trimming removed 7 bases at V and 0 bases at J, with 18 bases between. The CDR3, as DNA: TGTGCCAGCACTCCCCCCCGACGGTCGTACCAAGAGACCCAGTACTTC. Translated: CASTPPRRSYQETQYF.

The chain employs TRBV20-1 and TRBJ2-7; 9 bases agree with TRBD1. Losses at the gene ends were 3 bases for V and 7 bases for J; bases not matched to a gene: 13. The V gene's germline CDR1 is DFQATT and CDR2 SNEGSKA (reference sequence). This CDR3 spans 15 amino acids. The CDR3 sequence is CSARSTGTGLGEQYF. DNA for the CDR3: TGCAGTGCTAGGAGCACCGGGACAGGGTTGGGGGAGCAGTACTTC.

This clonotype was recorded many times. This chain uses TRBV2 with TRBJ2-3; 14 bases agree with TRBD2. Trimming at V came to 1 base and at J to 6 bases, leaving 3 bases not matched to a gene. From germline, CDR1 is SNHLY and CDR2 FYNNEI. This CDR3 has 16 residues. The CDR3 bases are TGTGCCAGCAGTGAAGGACTAGCGGGAGGGGTCGATACGCAGTATTTT. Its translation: CASSEGLAGGVDTQYF.

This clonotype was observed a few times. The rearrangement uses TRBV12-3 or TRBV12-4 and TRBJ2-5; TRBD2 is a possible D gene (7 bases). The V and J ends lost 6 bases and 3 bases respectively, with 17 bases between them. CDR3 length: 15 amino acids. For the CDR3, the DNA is TGTGCCAGCAGCTTTTCCGGGGGGCCCAAAGAGACCCAGTACTTC. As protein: CASSFSGGPKETQYF.

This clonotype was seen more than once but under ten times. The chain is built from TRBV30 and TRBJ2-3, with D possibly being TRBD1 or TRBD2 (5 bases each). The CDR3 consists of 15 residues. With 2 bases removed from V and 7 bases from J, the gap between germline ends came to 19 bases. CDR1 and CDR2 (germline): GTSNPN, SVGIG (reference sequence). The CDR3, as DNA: TGTGCCTGGAGTACCGGACATGGGAGCTCAAATACGCAGTATTTT. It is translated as CAWSTGHGSSNTQYF.

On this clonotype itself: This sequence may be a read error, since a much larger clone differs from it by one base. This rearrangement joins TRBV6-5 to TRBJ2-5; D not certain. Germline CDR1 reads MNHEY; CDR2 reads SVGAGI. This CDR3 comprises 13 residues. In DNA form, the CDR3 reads TGTGCCAGCAGTTACACGTACCAAGGGACCCAGTACTTC. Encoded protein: CASSYTYQGTQYF.

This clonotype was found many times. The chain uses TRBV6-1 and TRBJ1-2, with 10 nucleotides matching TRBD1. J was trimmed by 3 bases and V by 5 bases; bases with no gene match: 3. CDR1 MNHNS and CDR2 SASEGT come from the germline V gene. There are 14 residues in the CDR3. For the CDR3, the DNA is TGTGCCAGCAGTCGGACAGGGGGGCACTATGGCTACACCTTC. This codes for CASSRTGGHYGYTF.

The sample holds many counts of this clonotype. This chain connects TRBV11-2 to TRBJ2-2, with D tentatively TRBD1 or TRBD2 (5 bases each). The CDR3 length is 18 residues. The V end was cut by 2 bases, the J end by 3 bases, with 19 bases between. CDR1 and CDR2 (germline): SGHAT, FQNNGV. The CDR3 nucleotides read TGTGCCAGCAGCTTAAAGGGAGCGGCCCTGGGGGACACCGGGGAGCTGTTTTTT. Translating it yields CASSLKGAALGDTGELFF.

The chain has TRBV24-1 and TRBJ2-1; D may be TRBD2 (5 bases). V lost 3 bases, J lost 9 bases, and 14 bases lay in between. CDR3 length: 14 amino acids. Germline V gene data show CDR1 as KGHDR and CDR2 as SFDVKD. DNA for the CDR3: TGTGCCACCAGTGATGCGGACCCGGCGGGTGAGCAGTTCTTC. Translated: CATSDADPAGEQFF.

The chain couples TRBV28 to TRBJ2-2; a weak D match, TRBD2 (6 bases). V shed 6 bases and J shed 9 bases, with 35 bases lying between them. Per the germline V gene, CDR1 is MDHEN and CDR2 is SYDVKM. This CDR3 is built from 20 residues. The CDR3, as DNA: TGTGCCAGCAGAATTCTCTCCTTCTCTCAAAGACTAGGACCTGACCGGGAGCTGTTTTTT. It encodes CASRILSFSQRLGPDRELFF.

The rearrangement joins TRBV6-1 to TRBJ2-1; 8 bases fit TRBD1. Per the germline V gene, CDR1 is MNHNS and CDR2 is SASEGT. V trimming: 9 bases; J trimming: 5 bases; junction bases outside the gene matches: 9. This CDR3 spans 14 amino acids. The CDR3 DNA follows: TGTGCCAGTTCCCCGGACAGGGCTCACAATGAGCAGTTCTTC. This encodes CASSPDRAHNEQFF.

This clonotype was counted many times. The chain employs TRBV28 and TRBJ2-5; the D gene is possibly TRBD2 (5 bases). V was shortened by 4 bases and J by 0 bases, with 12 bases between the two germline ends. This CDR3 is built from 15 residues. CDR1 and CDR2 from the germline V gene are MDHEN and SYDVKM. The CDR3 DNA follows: TGTGCCAGCAGTTCCCGGTGGGGAGACCAAGAGACCCAGTACTTC. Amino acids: CASSSRWGDQETQYF.

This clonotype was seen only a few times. CDR3 coding DNA: TGCGCCAGCAGCTTGGAAAGGGCCAGGGTGGGCACTGAAGCTTTCTTT. Translating gives CASSLERARVGTEAFF. The chain carries TRBV5-1 and TRBJ1-1, with D tentatively TRBD1 (5 bases). This CDR3 has 16 residues. Germline values: CDR1 SGHRS, CDR2 YFSETQ. Between the trimmed V and J ends, which lost 0 bases and 4 bases, there was a span of 16 bases.

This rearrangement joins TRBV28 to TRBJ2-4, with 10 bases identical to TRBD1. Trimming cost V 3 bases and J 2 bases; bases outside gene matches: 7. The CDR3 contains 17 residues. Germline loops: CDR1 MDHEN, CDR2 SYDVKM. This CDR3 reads CASSLTGGGGTKNIQYF. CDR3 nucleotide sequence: TGTGCCAGCAGTTTGACAGGGGGCGGGGGAACCAAAAACATTCAGTACTTC.

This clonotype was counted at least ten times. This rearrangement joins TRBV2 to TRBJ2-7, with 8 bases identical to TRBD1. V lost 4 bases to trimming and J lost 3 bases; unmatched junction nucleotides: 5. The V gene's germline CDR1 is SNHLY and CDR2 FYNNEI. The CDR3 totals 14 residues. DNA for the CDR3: TGTGCCAGCAGTGGCAACAGGGGGTACTACGAGCAGTACTTC. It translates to CASSGNRGYYEQYF.